These 9 T cell receptor beta chains came from one sample sequenced in a study of human T cells and chemical hapten exposure. Via MiXCR, TCRdb re-called the RACE reads, giving one row per CDR3 protein. The table lists 180,000 or so distinct CDR3 sequences, approximately 14% of them singletons. Specified time point: patch test 1, 2 weeks after DPC sensitization. Sample treatment: therapeutic diphenylcyclopropenone sensitization with weekly scalp DPC. The starting material was whole blood, obtained in connection with sensitization to the hapten diphenylcyclopropenone (DPC). Receptors originate from a young woman with alopecia areata. Some clones in this sample may be carry-over from other donors' samples.

The CDR3, as DNA: TGTGCCAGCAGTTACTCTAGCGGAACCTACGAGCAGTACTTC. Its translation is CASSYSSGTYEQYF. This chain links TRBV6-2 or TRBV6-3 with TRBJ2-7; tentative D call: TRBD2 (6 bases). Trimming pared 0 bases from V and 2 bases from J, leaving 8 bases between. CDR3 size: 14 residues. The germline CDR1 and CDR2 sequences are MNHEY and SVGEGT.

There are a few counts of this clonotype. The V and J genes are TRBV18 and TRBJ2-1; D not certain. The CDR3 has 13 amino acids. V lost 3 bases, J lost 10 bases, and 13 bases lay in between. Germline assignment: CDR1 KGHSH and CDR2 LQKENI. In nucleotides, the CDR3 is TGTGCCAGCTCACCCAACAATTCACCAGAGCAGTTCTTC. Protein: CASSPNNSPEQFF.

This clonotype was counted at least ten times. The rearrangement links TRBV7-9 to TRBJ2-7; D ambiguous. V was clipped by 6 bases and J by 3 bases, with 9 bases between them. The CDR3 contains 12 residues. Germline assignment: CDR1 SEHNR and CDR2 FQNEAQ (reference sequence). The CDR3: CASSRTVYEQYF. The CDR3, as DNA: TGTGCCAGCAGTCGGACCGTCTACGAGCAGTACTTC.

As regards this clonotype: The junction differs from germline at one of its ends, possibly a read error. This chain connects TRBV5-1 to TRBJ2-2, with 7 bases identical to TRBD2. Germline CDR1 SGHRS, CDR2 YFSETQ. CDR3 length: 16 residues. CDR3 region: CTSSLAAGANTGELFF. The CDR3 nucleotides are TGCACCAGCAGCTTGGCTGCGGGAGCGAACACCGGGGAGCTGTTTTTT.

At least ten counts were recorded for this clonotype. V is TRBV18 and J is TRBJ1-2; D not resolved. The CDR3 extends over 13 amino acids. Looked up from germline, CDR1 is KGHSH and CDR2 is LQKENI. V was cut by 1 base and J by 3 bases, with 6 bases left in between. The CDR3 DNA reads TGTGCCAGCTCACCACGGTTTGACTATGGCTACACCTTC. Its protein product is CASSPRFDYGYTF.

The J gene is TRBJ2-3, the V gene TRBV4-2; TRBD1 matches 8 bases. J gave up 5 bases and V 1 base, and 8 bases lay outside the gene matches. CDR3 length: 16 amino acids. CDR1 and CDR2 (germline): LGHNA, YNFKEQ. CDR3 loop: CASSQAGSGGVDTQYF. The CDR3 DNA reads TGTGCCAGCAGCCAAGCGGGGTCAGGGGGCGTAGATACGCAGTATTTT.

The CDR3 coding sequence is TGTGCCAGCAGAATTGGACAGGCAAGCAATCAGCCCCAGCATTTT. It yields the protein CASRIGQASNQPQHF. J is TRBJ1-5 and V is TRBV6-2 or TRBV6-3; 7 bases agree with TRBD1. Losses at the gene ends were 6 bases for V and 1 base for J; bases not matched to a gene: 6. The CDR3 is 15 residues long. CDR1 is MNHEY, CDR2 SVGEGT, per germline.

This clonotype was observed a few times. The CDR3 DNA is TGTGCCAGCCGGTTCGCGGGAGGGGAGCTGTTTTTT. Amino acids: CASRFAGGELFF. The chain couples TRBV6-2 or TRBV6-3 to TRBJ2-2, with D perhaps matching TRBD2 (6 bases). The CDR3 spans 12 residues. V was trimmed by 8 bases and J by 8 bases, leaving 12 bases between them. From germline, CDR1 is MNHEY and CDR2 SVGEGT.

The rearrangement joins TRBV5-6 to TRBJ2-1; the D gene is possibly TRBD2 (5 bases). This CDR3 region has 11 residues. Trimming removed 4 bases at V and 8 bases at J, with 7 bases between. CDR1 is SGHDT and CDR2 is YYEEEE in the germline V gene. The CDR3 DNA reads as TGTGCCAGCAGCCTAGCTGATGAGCAGTTCTTC. As protein: CASSLADEQFF.